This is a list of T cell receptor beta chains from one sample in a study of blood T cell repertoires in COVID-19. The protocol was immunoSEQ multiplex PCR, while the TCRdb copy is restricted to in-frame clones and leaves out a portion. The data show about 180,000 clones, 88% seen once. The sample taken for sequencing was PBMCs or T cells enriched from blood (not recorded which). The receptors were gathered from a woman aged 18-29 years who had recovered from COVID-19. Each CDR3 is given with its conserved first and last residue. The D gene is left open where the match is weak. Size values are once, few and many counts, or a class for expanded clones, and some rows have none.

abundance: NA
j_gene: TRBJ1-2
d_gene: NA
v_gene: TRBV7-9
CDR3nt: TGTGCCAGCAGCTTATCAGGGGATTCTGGCTACACCTTC
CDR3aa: CASSLSGDSGYTF

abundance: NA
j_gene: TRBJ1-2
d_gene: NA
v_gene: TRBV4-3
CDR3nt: TGCGCCAGCAGCCAAGGCCCCAGGGAAACCGGCTACACCTTC
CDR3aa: CASSQGPRETGYTF

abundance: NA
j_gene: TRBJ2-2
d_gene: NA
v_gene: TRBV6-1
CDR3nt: TGTGCCAGCAGTGGAGCTCTACTCGCCGGGGAGCTGTTTTTT
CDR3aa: CASSGALLAGELFF

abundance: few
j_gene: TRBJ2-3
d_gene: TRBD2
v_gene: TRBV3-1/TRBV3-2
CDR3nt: TGTGCCAGCAGTGCAGGGAGGGGGCAGTATTTT
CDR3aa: CASSAGRGQYF

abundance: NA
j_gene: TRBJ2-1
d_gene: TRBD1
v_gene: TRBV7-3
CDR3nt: TGTGCCAGCAGTCCCGGACAGGCCACTCGGAATGAGCAGTTCTTC
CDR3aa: CASSPGQATRNEQFF

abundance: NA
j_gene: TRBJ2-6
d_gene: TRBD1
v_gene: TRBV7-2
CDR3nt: TGTGCCAGCAGCTTTCGGGGACAGGGCGCATACTCTGGGGCCAACGTCCTGACTTTC
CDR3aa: CASSFRGQGAYSGANVLTF

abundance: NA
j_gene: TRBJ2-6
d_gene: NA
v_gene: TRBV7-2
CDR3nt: TGTGCCAGCAGCTCTTCTGGGGCCAACGTCCTGACTTTC
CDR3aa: CASSSSGANVLTF

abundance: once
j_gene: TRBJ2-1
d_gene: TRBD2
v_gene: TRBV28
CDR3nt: TGTGCCAGCACCACGAGCGGGATTTACAATGAGCAGTTCTTC
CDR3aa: CASTTSGIYNEQFF

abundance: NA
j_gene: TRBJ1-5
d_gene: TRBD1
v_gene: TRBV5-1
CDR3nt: TGCGCCAGCAGCTTGAAAATGGGACAGGGCCCAAGATTCTATAGCAATCAGCCCCAGCATTTT
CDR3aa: CASSLKMGQGPRFYSNQPQHF

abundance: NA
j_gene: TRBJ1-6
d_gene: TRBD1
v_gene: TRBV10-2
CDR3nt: TGCGCCATCGCTCAGGGGGCCAGTAATTCACCCCTCCACTTT
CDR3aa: CAIAQGASNSPLHF

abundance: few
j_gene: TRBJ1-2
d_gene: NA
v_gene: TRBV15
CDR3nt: TGTGCCACCAGCAGAGTCGGGTTCGACAGTAACTATGGCTACACCTTC
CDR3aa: CATSRVGFDSNYGYTF

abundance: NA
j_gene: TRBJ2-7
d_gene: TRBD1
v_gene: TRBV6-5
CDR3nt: TGTGCCAGCAGACCCCTTGGGACAGGGAACTACGAGCAGTACTTC
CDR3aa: CASRPLGTGNYEQYF

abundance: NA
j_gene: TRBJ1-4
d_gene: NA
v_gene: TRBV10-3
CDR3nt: TGTGCCATCAGTCAGGGTGCTAATGAAAAACTGTTTTTT
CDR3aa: CAISQGANEKLFF

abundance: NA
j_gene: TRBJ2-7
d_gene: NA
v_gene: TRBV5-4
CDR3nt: TGTGCCAGCAGCTTCCGAGGGAGTGAGTACGAGCAGTACTTC
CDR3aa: CASSFRGSEYEQYF

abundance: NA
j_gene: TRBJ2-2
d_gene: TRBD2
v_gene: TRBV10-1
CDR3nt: TGCGCCACCCGGGTTGTGTCTAGCGGGAGGACTAATGAAACCGGGGAGCTGTTTTTT
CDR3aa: CATRVVSSGRTNETGELFF

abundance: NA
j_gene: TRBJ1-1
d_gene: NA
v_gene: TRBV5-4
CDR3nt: TGTGCCAGCAACAAGCAGGGTATCACTGAAGCTTTCTTT
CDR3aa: CASNKQGITEAFF

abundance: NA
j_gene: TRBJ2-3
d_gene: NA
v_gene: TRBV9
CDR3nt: TGTGCCAGCAGCCCGACGGACACTACGCAGTATTTT
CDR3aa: CASSPTDTTQYF

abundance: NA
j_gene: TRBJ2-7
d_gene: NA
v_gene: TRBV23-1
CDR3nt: TGCGCCAGCAGTCAATCGTGCCTAGCCTACGAGCAGTACTTC
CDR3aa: CASSQSCLAYEQYF

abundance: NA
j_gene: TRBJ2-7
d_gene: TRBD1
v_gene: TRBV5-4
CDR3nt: TGTGCCAGCAGCCTGCCAGGACAGGAAACCTACGAGCAGTACTTC
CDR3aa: CASSLPGQETYEQYF

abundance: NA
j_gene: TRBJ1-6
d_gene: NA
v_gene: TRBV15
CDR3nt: TGTGCCACCAGCAGAGAAGGAGGCCTAAATTCACCCCTCCACTTT
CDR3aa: CATSREGGLNSPLHF

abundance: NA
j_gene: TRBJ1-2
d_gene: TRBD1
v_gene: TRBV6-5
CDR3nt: TGTGCCAGCAGTTACTCGAGTGACAGGGGAAGAGACACCTTC
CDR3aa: CASSYSSDRGRDTF

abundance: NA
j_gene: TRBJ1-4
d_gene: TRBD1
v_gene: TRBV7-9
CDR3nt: TGTGCCAGCAGCTCCCGACAGGGGATTAATGAAAAACTGTTTTTT
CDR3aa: CASSSRQGINEKLFF

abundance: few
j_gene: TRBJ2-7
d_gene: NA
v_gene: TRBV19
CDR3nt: TGTGCCAGTAGTAGCCAGGGGACCCTATACGAGCAGTACTTC
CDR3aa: CASSSQGTLYEQYF

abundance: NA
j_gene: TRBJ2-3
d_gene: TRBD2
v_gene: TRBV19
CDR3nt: TGTGCCAGTAGTATAGATCTTCGGCGGGGGAGCACAGATACGCAGTATTTT
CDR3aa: CASSIDLRRGSTDTQYF

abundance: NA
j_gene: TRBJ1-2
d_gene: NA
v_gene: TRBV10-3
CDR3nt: TGTGCCACCACTACAGGTCCCTATGGCTACACCTTC
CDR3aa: CATTTGPYGYTF

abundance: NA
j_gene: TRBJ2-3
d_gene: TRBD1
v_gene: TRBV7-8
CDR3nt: TGTGCCAGCAGCCACGGACAGGGGGCAGATACGCAGTATTTT
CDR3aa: CASSHGQGADTQYF

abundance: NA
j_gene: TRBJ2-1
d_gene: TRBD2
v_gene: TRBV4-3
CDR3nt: TGCGCCAGCAGCCAAGACACTGGGGGGGGATCCTACAATGAGCAGTTCTTC
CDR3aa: CASSQDTGGGSYNEQFF

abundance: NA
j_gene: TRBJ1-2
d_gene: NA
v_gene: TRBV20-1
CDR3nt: TGCAGTGCTAGTAGTCCAGCTAACTATGGCTACACCTTC
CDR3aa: CSASSPANYGYTF

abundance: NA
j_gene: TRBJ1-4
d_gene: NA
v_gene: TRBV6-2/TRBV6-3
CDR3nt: TGTGCCAGCAGCCCGGGGGGGCGACAGGAGGATGAAAAACTGTTTTTT
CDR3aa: CASSPGGRQEDEKLFF

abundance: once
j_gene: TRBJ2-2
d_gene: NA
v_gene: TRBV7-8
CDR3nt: TGTGCCAGCAGCTTGGCGGGCGGGACCGGGGAGCTGTTTTTT
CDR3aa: CASSLAGGTGELFF

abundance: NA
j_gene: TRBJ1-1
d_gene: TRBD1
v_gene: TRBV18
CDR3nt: TGTGCCAGCTCACCCTACAGGGGCACTGAAGCTTTCTTT
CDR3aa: CASSPYRGTEAFF

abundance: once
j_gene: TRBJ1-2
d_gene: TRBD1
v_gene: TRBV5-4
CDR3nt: TGTGCCAGCAGCTTGGCGGGGACAGGGGAGCATAACTATGGCTACACCTTC
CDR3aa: CASSLAGTGEHNYGYTF

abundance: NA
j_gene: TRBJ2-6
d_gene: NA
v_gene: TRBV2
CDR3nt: TGTGCCCGACAGAGGACACCCGGGGCCAACGTCCTGACTTTC
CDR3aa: CARQRTPGANVLTF

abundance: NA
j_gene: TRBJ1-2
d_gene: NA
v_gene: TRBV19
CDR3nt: TGTGCCAGTAATAACAGGGCAAGCTTTAACTATGGCTACACCTTC
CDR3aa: CASNNRASFNYGYTF

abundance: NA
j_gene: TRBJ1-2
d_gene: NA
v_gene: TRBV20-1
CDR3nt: TGCAGTCCCGTCGTCATAGATGGCTACACCTTC
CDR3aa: CSPVVIDGYTF

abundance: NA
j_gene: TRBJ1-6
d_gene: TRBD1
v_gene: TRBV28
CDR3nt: TGTGCCAGCAGTTCCGGGACAGGGTCCTCACCCCTCCACTTT
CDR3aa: CASSSGTGSSPLHF

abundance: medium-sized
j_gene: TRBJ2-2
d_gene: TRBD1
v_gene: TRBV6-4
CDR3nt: TGTGCCAGCAGTCCACAGGGGTCGGAGTCCGGGGAGCTGTTTTTT
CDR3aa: CASSPQGSESGELFF

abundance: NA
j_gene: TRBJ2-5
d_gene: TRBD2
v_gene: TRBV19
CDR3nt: TGTGCCAGTAGTATTAACGGGGGGGCCGGAGAGACCCAGTACTTC
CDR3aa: CASSINGGAGETQYF

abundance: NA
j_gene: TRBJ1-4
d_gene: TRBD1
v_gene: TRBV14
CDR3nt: TGTGCCAGCAGCACCACGGACAGGCCTTTGGAAAAACTGTTTTTT
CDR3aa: CASSTTDRPLEKLFF

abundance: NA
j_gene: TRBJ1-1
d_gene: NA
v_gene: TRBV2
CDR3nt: TGTGCCAGCAGCCCGAAGGGTCGGGTAGGGGGTGAAGCTTTCTTT
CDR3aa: CASSPKGRVGGEAFF

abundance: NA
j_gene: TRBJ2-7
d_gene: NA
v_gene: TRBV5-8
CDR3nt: TGTGCCAGCAGCTCCACAGGCGAAGGGATCTACGAGCAGTACTTC
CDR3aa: CASSSTGEGIYEQYF

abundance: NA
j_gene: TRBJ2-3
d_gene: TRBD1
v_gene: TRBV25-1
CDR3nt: TGTGCCAGCAGAGGACAGGGTGTGGCAGATACGCAGTATTTT
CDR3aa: CASRGQGVADTQYF

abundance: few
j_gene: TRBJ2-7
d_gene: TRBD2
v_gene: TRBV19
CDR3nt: TGTGCCAGCCGCCGGGGGGGTACCTACGAGCAGTACTTC
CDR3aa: CASRRGGTYEQYF

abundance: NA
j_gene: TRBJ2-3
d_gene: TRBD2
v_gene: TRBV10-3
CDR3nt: TGTGCCATCAGTGCCCTATCGGGGGACTACCGTGGGGCAGATACGCAGTATTTT
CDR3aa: CAISALSGDYRGADTQYF

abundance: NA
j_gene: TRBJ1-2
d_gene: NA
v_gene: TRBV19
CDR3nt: TGTGCCAGTAGTATAGCGGCACGACGGGGCTATGGCTACACCTTC
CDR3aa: CASSIAARRGYGYTF

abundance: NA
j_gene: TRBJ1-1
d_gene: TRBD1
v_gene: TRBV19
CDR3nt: TGTGCCAGTATGCGGGACAGGGAGGCTGAAGCTTTCTTT
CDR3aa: CASMRDREAEAFF

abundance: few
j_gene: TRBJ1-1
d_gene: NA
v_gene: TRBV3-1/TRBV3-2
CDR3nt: TGTGCCAGCAGCCAACCGCAGGGATCGCGAGCTTTCTTT
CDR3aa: CASSQPQGSRAFF